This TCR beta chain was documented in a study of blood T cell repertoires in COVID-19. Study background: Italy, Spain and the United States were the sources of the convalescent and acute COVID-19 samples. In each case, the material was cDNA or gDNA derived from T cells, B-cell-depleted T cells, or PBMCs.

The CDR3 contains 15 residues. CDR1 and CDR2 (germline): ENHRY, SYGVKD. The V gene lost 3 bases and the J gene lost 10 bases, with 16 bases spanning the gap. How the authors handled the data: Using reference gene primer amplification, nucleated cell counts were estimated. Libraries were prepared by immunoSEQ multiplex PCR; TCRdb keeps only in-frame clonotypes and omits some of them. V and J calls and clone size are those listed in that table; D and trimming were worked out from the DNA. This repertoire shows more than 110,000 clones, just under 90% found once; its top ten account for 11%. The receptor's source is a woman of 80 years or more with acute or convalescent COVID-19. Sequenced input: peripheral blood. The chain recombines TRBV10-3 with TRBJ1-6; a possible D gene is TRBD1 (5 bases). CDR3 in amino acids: CAISENGQGGSPLHF. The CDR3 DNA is TGTGCCATCAGTGAAAACGGGCAGGGAGGGTCACCCCTCCACTTT.